A single sample is the source of the 17 T cell receptor beta chains below, sequenced in a study of blood T cell repertoires in COVID-19. Data came from immunoSEQ multiplex PCR; TCRdb stores just in-frame clones and leaves some out. This sample has some 120,000 clones, with roughly 85% found just once. The material sequenced was peripheral blood. The receptors derive from a human donor in a cohort sampled during active COVID-19.

This chain joins TRBV7-3 and TRBJ2-1; TRBD2 is a possible D gene (5 bases). The CDR3 has 12 amino acids. Trimming removed 5 bases at V and 8 bases at J, with 10 bases between. The germline gives CDR1 SGHTA, CDR2 FQGTGA. Here the CDR3 reads CASSLTGDEQFF. As DNA, the CDR3 is TGTGCCAGCAGCCTCACCGGGGATGAGCAGTTCTTC. The whole variable domain, filled in from reference TRBV7-3 and TRBJ2-1, reads GAGVSQTPSNKVTEKGKYVELRCDPISGHTALYWYRQSLGQGPEFLIYFQGTGAADDSGLPNDRFFAVRPEGSVSTLKIQRTERGDSAVYLCASSLTGDEQFFGPGTRLTVL.

The chain links TRBV6-5 to TRBJ1-2, with a possible D match to TRBD1 (5 bases). This CDR3 comprises 13 residues. Germline lookup yields CDR1 MNHEY and CDR2 SVGAGI. V shed 6 bases and J shed 8 bases, with 16 bases lying between them. The CDR3 is CASRDGTAGGYTF. Here the CDR3 DNA reads TGTGCCAGCAGAGATGGGACCGCGGGGGGCTACACCTTC.

The chain has TRBV9 and TRBJ2-7; D is perhaps TRBD2 (6 bases). CDR3 size: 14 residues. Germline CDR1 SGDLS, CDR2 YYNGEE. Trimming cost V 0 bases and J 3 bases, with 10 bases left between them. CDR3 nucleotide sequence: TGTGCCAGCAGCGTAGACCCGGAGGGCTACGAGCAGTACTTC. This sequence encodes CASSVDPEGYEQYF. The entire variable domain, with the rest obtained from reference TRBV9 and TRBJ2-7, is as follows: DSGVTQTPKHLITATGQRVTLRCSPRSGDLSVYWYQQSLDQGLQFLIQYYNGEERAKGNILERFSAQQFPDLHSELNLSSLELGDSALYFCASSVDPEGYEQYFGPGTRLTVT.

The chain is built from TRBV5-1 and TRBJ2-7, with D hard to call. This CDR3 region has 12 residues. Between the trimmed V and J ends, which lost 4 bases and 5 bases, there was a span of 10 bases. Germline assignment: CDR1 SGHRS and CDR2 YFSETQ. CDR3 sequence reads: CASSGFLDEQYF. CDR3 nucleotide sequence: TGCGCCAGCAGCGGCTTCCTGGACGAGCAGTACTTC.

The V call is TRBV7-2, the J call TRBJ2-5; D is possibly TRBD1 (6 bases). This CDR3 contains 17 residues. Looked up from germline, CDR1 is SGHTA and CDR2 is FQGNSA. V was cut by 6 bases and J by 5 bases, with 25 bases left in between. CDR3 sequence (DNA): TGTGCCAGCAGTTCCAGGGGTGGACCCGGGGCACGGGAGACCCAGTACTTC. It is translated as CASSSRGGPGARETQYF.

The chain employs TRBV6-1 and TRBJ1-2; 9 bases are a match to TRBD1. Germline V gene data show CDR1 as MNHNS and CDR2 as SASEGT. The CDR3 length is 17 residues. V dropped 2 bases and J dropped 4; count of bases not matched to a gene: 11. The CDR3 nucleotides read TGTGCCAGCAGTGAAAGCACAGGGGGCGCTGATGGCTATGGCTACACCTTC. It translates to CASSESTGGADGYGYTF.

The chain carries TRBV19 and TRBJ2-1; TRBD2 is a possible D gene (6 bases). Trimming took off 4 bases at V and 8 bases at J, with 12 bases between the two ends. CDR3 length equals 13 residues. Germline CDR1 LNHDA, CDR2 SQIVND (reference sequence). The CDR3 region is CASSSLGGDEQFF. The CDR3 coding sequence is TGTGCCAGTAGTAGCCTTGGAGGGGATGAGCAGTTCTTC.

The count of this clone is one. This chain links TRBV27 with TRBJ2-2, with a tentative D call TRBD2 (7 bases). CDR1 MNHEY and CDR2 SMNVEV come from the germline V gene (reference sequence). V was clipped by 1 base and J by 4 bases, with 22 bases between them. The CDR3 contains 19 residues. The CDR3 loop reads CASSLWARGGRSTTGELFF. CDR3 in DNA: TGTGCCAGCAGTTTATGGGCTAGGGGGGGGAGGTCAACCACCGGGGAGCTGTTTTTT.

DNA of the CDR3: TGTGCCAGCAGCCAGGGACAGGGGACTGGGGCCAACGTCCTGACTTTC. This translates into CASSQGQGTGANVLTF. The V call is TRBV3-1 (or the pseudogene TRBV3-2), the J call TRBJ2-6, with 10 bases aligning to TRBD1. The length of the CDR3 is 16 residues. The germline V gene encodes CDR1 LGHDT and CDR2 YNNKEL (reference sequence). V lost 3 bases, J lost 2 bases, and 1 base stayed unmatched.

This chain uses TRBV14 with TRBJ2-2, with TRBD1 matching 7 bases. Germline V gene data show CDR1 as SGHDN and CDR2 as FVKESK. This CDR3 has 17 residues. J lost 4 bases, V lost 2 bases, and 10 bases had no gene match. CDR3: CASSQLSPQGPTGELFF. The DNA of the CDR3 is TGTGCCAGCAGCCAATTGTCCCCACAGGGGCCCACCGGGGAGCTGTTTTTT.

This rearrangement joins TRBV5-6 to TRBJ2-5; 9 bases match TRBD1. The CDR3 covers 15 residues. Germline assignment: CDR1 SGHDT and CDR2 YYEEEE. V dropped 0 bases and J dropped 2; count of bases not matched to a gene: 2. The CDR3 region has the DNA TGTGCCAGCAGCTTGGCAGGACAGGGGCAAGAGACCCAGTACTTC. It codes for CASSLAGQGQETQYF.

V and J are TRBV18 and TRBJ2-2; D not resolved. The germline V gene encodes CDR1 KGHSH and CDR2 LQKENI. V was pared by 0 bases and J by 2 bases, with 10 bases between. CDR3 length: 16 residues. For the CDR3, the DNA is TGTGCCAGCTCACCACCCCAGGTCCCCAACACCGGGGAGCTGTTTTTT. Its translation is CASSPPQVPNTGELFF.

This chain links TRBV7-8 with TRBJ2-7; D might be TRBD1 (5 bases). Germline CDR1 is SGHVS and CDR2 is FQNEAQ. This CDR3 comprises 14 residues. The V and J ends lost 0 bases and 3 bases respectively, with 9 bases between them. CDR3 amino acids: CASSLASGIYEQYF. DNA of the CDR3: TGTGCCAGCAGCTTAGCATCAGGGATCTACGAGCAGTACTTC.

The chain has TRBV30 and TRBJ1-2; D possibly corresponds to TRBD1 (5 bases). There are 13 residues in the CDR3. Deletions cut 3 bases from V and 6 bases from J, with 14 bases between. Looked up from germline, CDR1 is GTSNPN and CDR2 is SVGIG (reference sequence). The CDR3 nucleotides read TGTGCCTGGAGAGCAGGGTTGGGAAATGGCTACACCTTC. Amino acids: CAWRAGLGNGYTF.

The chain uses TRBV2 and TRBJ2-7; the D is unclear. The CDR3 sequence is 14 residues long. Trimming stripped 5 bases from V and 2 bases from J, with 13 bases between. Germline loops: CDR1 SNHLY, CDR2 FYNNEI. CDR3 sequence: CASSPVGYTYEQYF. The CDR3 DNA is TGTGCCAGCAGTCCAGTCGGGTATACCTACGAGCAGTACTTC.

This chain links TRBV4-1 with TRBJ2-1, with a tentative D call TRBD2 (5 bases). Trimming removed 1 base at V and 7 bases at J, with 14 bases between. This CDR3 is built from 15 residues. Germline CDR1 reads MGHRA; CDR2 reads YSYEKL. The CDR3 region is CASSQGTQTQNEQFF. CDR3 bases: TGCGCCAGCAGCCAAGGGACTCAAACCCAGAATGAGCAGTTCTTC.

The V call is TRBV4-3, the J call TRBJ1-3; unclear D gene. This CDR3 contains 18 residues. Germline V gene data show CDR1 as LGHNA and CDR2 as YSLEER. Trimming took 1 base from V and 4 from J, leaving 20 bases between them. CDR3 in DNA: TGCGCCAGCAGCCAAGGGGTAAAGGGAGGGAGCTCGGGAAACACCATATATTTT. Translating gives CASSQGVKGGSSGNTIYF.